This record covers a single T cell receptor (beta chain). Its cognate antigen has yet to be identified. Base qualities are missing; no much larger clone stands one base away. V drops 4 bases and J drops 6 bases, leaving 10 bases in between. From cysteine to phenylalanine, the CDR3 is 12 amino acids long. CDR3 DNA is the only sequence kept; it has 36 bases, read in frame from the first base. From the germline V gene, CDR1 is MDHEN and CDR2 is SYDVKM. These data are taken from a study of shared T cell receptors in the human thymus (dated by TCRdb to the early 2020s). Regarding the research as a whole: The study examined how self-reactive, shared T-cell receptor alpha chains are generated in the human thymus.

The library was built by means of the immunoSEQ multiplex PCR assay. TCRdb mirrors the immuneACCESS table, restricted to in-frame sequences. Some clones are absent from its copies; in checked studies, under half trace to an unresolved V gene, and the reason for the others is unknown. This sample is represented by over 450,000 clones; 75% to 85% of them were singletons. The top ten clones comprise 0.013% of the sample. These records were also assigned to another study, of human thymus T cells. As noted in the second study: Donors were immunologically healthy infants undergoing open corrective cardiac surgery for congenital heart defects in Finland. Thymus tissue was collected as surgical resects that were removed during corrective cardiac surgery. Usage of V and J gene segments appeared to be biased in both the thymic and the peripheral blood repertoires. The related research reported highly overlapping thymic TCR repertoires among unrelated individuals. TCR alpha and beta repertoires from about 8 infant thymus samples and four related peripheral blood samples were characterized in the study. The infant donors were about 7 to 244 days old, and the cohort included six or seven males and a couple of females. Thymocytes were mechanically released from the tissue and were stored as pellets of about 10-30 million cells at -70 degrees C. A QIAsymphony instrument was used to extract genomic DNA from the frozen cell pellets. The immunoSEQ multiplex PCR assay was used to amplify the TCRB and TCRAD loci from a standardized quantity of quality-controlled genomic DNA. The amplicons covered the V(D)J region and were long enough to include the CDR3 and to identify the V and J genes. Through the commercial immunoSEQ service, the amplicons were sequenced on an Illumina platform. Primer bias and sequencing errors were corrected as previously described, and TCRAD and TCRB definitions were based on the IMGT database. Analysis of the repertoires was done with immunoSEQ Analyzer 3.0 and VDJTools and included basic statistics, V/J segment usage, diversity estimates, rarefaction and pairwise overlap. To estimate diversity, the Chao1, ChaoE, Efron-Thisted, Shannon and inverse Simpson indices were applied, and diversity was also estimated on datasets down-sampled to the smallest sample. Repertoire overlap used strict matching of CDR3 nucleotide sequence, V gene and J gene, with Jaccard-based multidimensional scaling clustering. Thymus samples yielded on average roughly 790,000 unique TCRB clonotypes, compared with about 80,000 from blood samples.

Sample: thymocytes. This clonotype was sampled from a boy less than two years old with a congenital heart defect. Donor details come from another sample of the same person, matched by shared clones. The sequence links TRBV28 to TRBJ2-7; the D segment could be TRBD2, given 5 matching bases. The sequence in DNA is TGTGCCAGCAGTTCCTTGGGGAGCGAGCAGTACTTC. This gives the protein CASSSLGSEQYF.